A selection of T cell receptor beta chains follows, all from one sample in a study of cytomegalovirus exposure and HLA in healthy donors. The repertoire was sequenced with immunoSEQ multiplex PCR; TCRdb's copy has only in-frame clones and lacks some. The sample consists of over 200,000 clones, about 80% of them appearing once. The sequenced material came from PBMCs. The source is a male donor in good health and CMV-seronegative. The CDR3 runs from the conserved cysteine through the conserved F or W. The D gene is left open where the match is weak. Clone size appears in some rows only: once, few, many, or a class for an expanded clone.

d_call j_call v_call cdr3_length clone_size cdr3_nt cdr3_aa
. TRBJ2-3 TRBV30 17 few TGTGCCTGGAGGTTAGGGGGAGTGGGGCGGAACACAGATACGCAGTATTTT CAWRLGGVGRNTDTQYF
TRBD2 TRBJ2-7 TRBV5-1 15 . TGCGCCAGCAGCCCTACCCTAGCGGGCTCCTACGAGCAGTACTTC CASSPTLAGSYEQYF
. TRBJ1-5 TRBV21-1 13 . TGTGCCAGCGTTACAGTGAGCAATCAGCCCCAGCATTTT CASVTVSNQPQHF
. TRBJ1-3 TRBV2 16 . TGTGCCAGCAGTGAAGGTTGGGGCGCCGCTGGAAACACCATATATTTT CASSEGWGAAGNTIYF
TRBD2 TRBJ2-1 TRBV27 16 . TGTGCCAGCAGTAATTCAAGCGGGGTCGGGAGGAATGAGCAGTTCTTC CASSNSSGVGRNEQFF
TRBD2 TRBJ2-3 TRBV5-6 16 . TGTGCCAGCAGCAGACTAGCGGGGGGGCGCACAGATACGCAGTATTTT CASSRLAGGRTDTQYF
. TRBJ1-6 TRBV5-1 16 . TGCGCCAGCAGCTTGGTCGGGGGGCAATATAATTCACCCCTCCACTTT CASSLVGGQYNSPLHF
TRBD2 TRBJ2-2 TRBV30 16 . TGTGCCAGATCCGGGACTAGCGGTTGGGCCCCCGGGGAGCTGTTTTTT CARSGTSGWAPGELFF
. TRBJ2-7 TRBV10-3 12 . TGTGCCATCACAACAGGGCCTTACGAGCAGTACTTC CAITTGPYEQYF
TRBD1 TRBJ1-2 TRBV18 14 . TGTGCCAGCTCACCTATCCAGGGGGCGTATGGCTACACCTTC CASSPIQGAYGYTF